Shown below are 27 T cell receptor beta chains from a single sample sequenced in a study of blood T cell repertoires in COVID-19. The method was immunoSEQ multiplex PCR; TCRdb's version includes in-frame clones alone and lacks a portion of them. The data show about 15,000 clones, roughly 84% seen once. Sequencing was carried out using peripheral blood. These TCRs come from a woman aged 50 to 60 with active or convalescent COVID-19.

The rearrangement links TRBV18 to TRBJ1-3; a possible D gene is TRBD1 (5 bases). Germline V gives CDR1 KGHSH, CDR2 LQKENI. The CDR3 has 15 residues. Trimming left V 3 bases short and J 0 bases short, with 9 bases between. The CDR3 DNA reads as TGTGCCAGCTCACCCAGCGGGGGCTCTGGAAACACCATATATTTT. Amino acids: CASSPSGGSGNTIYF. The entire variable domain, with the rest obtained from reference TRBV18 and TRBJ1-3, is as follows: NAGVMQNPRHLVRRRGQEARLRCSPMKGHSHVYWYRQLPEEGLKFMVYLQKENIIDESGMPKERFSAEFPKEGPSILRIQQVVRGDSAAYFCASSPSGGSGNTIYFGEGSWLTVV.

The chain recombines TRBV14 with TRBJ1-5, with TRBD1 matching 11 bases. The CDR3 covers 20 residues. CDR1 is SGHDN, CDR2 FVKESK, per germline. The trim removed 0 bases at V and 2 bases at J, leaving 12 bases unmatched. CDR3 amino acids: CASSQDLKDRGLLRNQPQHF. As DNA, the CDR3 is TGTGCCAGCAGCCAAGATTTGAAGGACAGGGGGCTTCTACGCAATCAGCCCCAGCATTTT.

The V gene is TRBV23-1, the J gene TRBJ2-3; a possible D gene is TRBD1 (6 bases). TRBV23-1 qualifies as an ORF whose function is uncertain. Trimming pared 6 bases from V and 2 bases from J, leaving 21 bases between. The CDR3 extends over 17 amino acids. CDR3 loop: CASSRSRDRKLTDTQYF. The CDR3 bases are TGCGCCAGCAGCCGATCAAGAGACAGGAAACTCACAGATACGCAGTATTTT.

This CDR3 reads CASSYASTGVPGYTF. As DNA, the CDR3 is TGTGCCAGCAGTTATGCTTCCACAGGGGTGCCTGGCTACACCTTC. The chain links TRBV6-6 to TRBJ1-2; the match to TRBD1 covers 7 bases. This CDR3 spans 15 amino acids. Germline assignment: CDR1 MNHNY and CDR2 SVGAGI (reference sequence). After removal of 3 bases from V and 7 bases from J, the junction contained 11 bases not matched to a gene.

The chain couples TRBV7-8 to TRBJ2-3, with a weak D call TRBD1 (6 bases). The CDR3 sequence is 17 residues long. V gave up 2 bases and J gave up 3 bases, with 18 bases separating them. CDR1 and CDR2 (germline): SGHVS, FQNEAQ. CDR3 DNA sequence: TGTGCCAGCAGCTTATATTTCGGACAGACGGGGACAGATACGCAGTATTTT. This gives the protein CASSLYFGQTGTDTQYF.

The CDR3 region is CASSTRLAGVTYEQYF. CDR3 in DNA: TGCGCCAGCAGCACCAGACTAGCGGGGGTAACCTACGAGCAGTACTTC. V usage is TRBV5-1 and J usage is TRBJ2-7, with TRBD2 matching over 12 bases. This CDR3 region has 16 residues. CDR1 is SGHRS and CDR2 is YFSETQ in the germline V gene. The V and J ends lost 4 bases and 2 bases, in that order; junction bases with no gene match: 7.

By sample share, this clone is medium-sized. The rearrangement links TRBV5-6 to TRBJ1-5; D is unclear. The V end was cut by 1 base, the J end by 0 bases, with 8 bases between. Germline V gene data show CDR1 as SGHDT and CDR2 as YYEEEE. This CDR3 has 15 residues. The CDR3 sequence: CASSLQSYSNQPQHF. The CDR3 DNA sequence: TGTGCCAGCAGCTTGCAGTCATATAGCAATCAGCCCCAGCATTTT. Based on the CDR3 plus reference TRBV5-6 and TRBJ1-5, the full variable domain is DAGVTQSPTHLIKTRGQQVTLRCSPKSGHDTVSWYQQALGQGPQFIFQYYEEEERQRGNFPDRFSGHQFPNYSSELNVNALLLGDSALYLCASSLQSYSNQPQHFGDGTRLSIL.

The chain carries TRBV5-6 and TRBJ2-5, with 8 bases that match TRBD1. V shed 1 base, J shed 5 bases, and the junction held 4 bases outside the gene matches. Germline V gene data show CDR1 as SGHDT and CDR2 as YYEEEE. The CDR3 spans 14 residues. The CDR3 is CASSLSGGEETQYF. CDR3 nucleotides: TGTGCCAGCAGCTTGTCAGGGGGCGAGGAGACCCAGTACTTC.

V and J are TRBV5-1 and TRBJ2-2; TRBD2 matches at 11 bases. Germline loops: CDR1 SGHRS, CDR2 YFSETQ. The CDR3 totals 16 residues. With V trimmed by 1 base and J by 4 bases, 3 bases remained unmatched. CDR3: CASSLNLAGGTGELFF. DNA for the CDR3: TGCGCCAGCAGCTTGAACCTAGCGGGAGGCACCGGGGAGCTGTTTTTT.

The chain recombines TRBV5-1 with TRBJ2-1; TRBD1 might be the D (5 bases). From germline, CDR1 is SGHRS and CDR2 YFSETQ. With 0 bases removed from V and 4 bases from J, the gap between germline ends came to 20 bases. There are 18 residues in the CDR3. CDR3 sequence: CASSLAGAGWSPYNEQFF. The CDR3 DNA is TGCGCCAGCAGCTTGGCCGGTGCAGGGTGGTCCCCGTACAATGAGCAGTTCTTC.

The V and J genes are TRBV7-3 and TRBJ2-5; 8 nucleotides match TRBD1. Germline V gene data show CDR1 as SGHTA and CDR2 as FQGTGA. The CDR3 is 15 amino acids. The V gene end was trimmed by 3 bases and the J gene end by 5 bases; junction bases not matched to a gene: 8. In DNA, the CDR3 is TGTGCCAGCAGCTTCCAGGCAGGGGGCGCCGAGACCCAGTACTTC. This gives the protein CASSFQAGGAETQYF.

This clone has a handful of counts. The chain is built from TRBV6-5 and TRBJ2-1; a possible D gene is TRBD1 (6 bases). The CDR3 runs to 15 residues. V shed 8 bases and J shed 0 bases, with 14 bases lying between them. Germline V gene lookup returns CDR1 MNHEY and CDR2 SVGAGI. The CDR3 loop is CASCPDSYSYNEQFF. CDR3 nucleotides: TGTGCCAGCTGCCCGGACAGCTACTCCTACAATGAGCAGTTCTTC.

This clone was seen a single time. This chain joins TRBV18 and TRBJ2-7, with 7 bases aligning to TRBD1. CDR3 length: 12 residues. The germline V gene encodes CDR1 KGHSH and CDR2 LQKENI. V gave up 5 bases and J gave up 5 bases; unmatched junction bases: 3. In nucleotides, the CDR3 is TGTGCCAGCTCATTCGACAGGGACGAGCAGTACTTC. This translates into CASSFDRDEQYF.

This clone has a single count. The chain is built from TRBV29-1 and TRBJ2-1; 11 positions match TRBD2. After removal of 8 bases from V and 7 bases from J, the junction contained 7 bases not matched to a gene. The CDR3 length is 13 residues. Germline values: CDR1 SQVTM, CDR2 ANQGSEA. The CDR3 is CSPSGGPYNEQFF. The CDR3 DNA is TGCAGCCCTAGCGGGGGGCCTTATAATGAGCAGTTCTTC.

The CDR3 region has the DNA TGTGCAAGTCACCGGACAGCTGAAGCTTTCTTT. It codes for CASHRTAEAFF. The V and J genes are TRBV12-2 and TRBJ1-1; the listed D gene, TRBD1, was not tested against the DNA. TRBV12-2 is reported as a pseudogene. The CDR3 contains 11 residues.

The chain uses TRBV10-3 and TRBJ2-2; the D is unclear. The V gene lost 4 bases and the J gene lost 1 base, with 16 bases spanning the gap. This CDR3 comprises 17 residues. From germline, CDR1 is ENHRY and CDR2 SYGVKD. The CDR3 DNA reads as TGTGCCATCAGTGGTGGAACACTGACTTTGAACACCGGGGAGCTGTTTTTT. It translates to CAISGGTLTLNTGELFF.

The chain links TRBV7-9 to TRBJ1-3, with a tentative D call TRBD1 (6 bases). Germline V gene lookup returns CDR1 SEHNR and CDR2 FQNEAQ (reference sequence). V was pared by 2 bases and J by 3 bases, with 11 bases between. This CDR3 region has 15 residues. The CDR3 nucleotides are TGTGCCAGCAGCTTATTGGGGGCAGATGGAAACACCATATATTTT. It encodes CASSLLGADGNTIYF.

V and J are TRBV9 and TRBJ2-1, with D perhaps TRBD2 (5 bases). V lost 0 bases and J 6 bases, leaving 16 bases between the germline ends. This CDR3 is built from 16 residues. Per the germline V gene, CDR1 is SGDLS and CDR2 is YYNGEE. The CDR3 reads CASSVEVGRVANEQFF. In nucleotides, the CDR3 is TGTGCCAGCAGCGTAGAGGTCGGGCGGGTGGCCAATGAGCAGTTCTTC.

This clone has just a few counts. V and J are TRBV11-3 and TRBJ2-1, with D tentatively TRBD1 (6 bases). Germline V gene data show CDR1 as SGHNT and CDR2 as YENEEA. Trimming left V 1 base short and J 2 bases short, with 12 bases between. The CDR3 has 16 residues. The CDR3 loop reads CASSLVSAGAYNEQFF. In DNA, the CDR3 is TGTGCCAGCAGCTTAGTTTCGGCAGGGGCCTACAATGAGCAGTTCTTC.

This chain connects TRBV3-1 (or the pseudogene TRBV3-2) to TRBJ1-3; D is uncertain. V was trimmed by 6 bases and J by 5 bases, leaving 11 bases between them. This CDR3 spans 13 amino acids. The germline CDR1 and CDR2 sequences are LGHDT and YNNKEL (reference sequence). The CDR3 loop reads CASSFGDRNTIYF. The CDR3 coding sequence is TGTGCCAGCAGTTTCGGGGATCGAAACACCATATATTTT.

For the CDR3, the DNA is TGTGCCTGGAGTGTATTTGGCAGAGAAGCTTTCTTT. Its translation: CAWSVFGREAFF. This chain links TRBV30 with TRBJ1-1; D not resolved. Trimming took 0 bases from V and 8 from J, leaving 10 bases between them. This CDR3 comprises 12 residues. The germline V gene has CDR1 GTSNPN and CDR2 SVGIG (reference sequence).

The DNA for the CDR3 is TGCAGCGTAGGACAGGGGACCTCGAGCACCGGGGAGCTGTTTTTT. Protein product: CSVGQGTSSTGELFF. This chain uses TRBV29-1 with TRBJ2-2; 9 bases map to TRBD1. The CDR3 totals 15 residues. Looked up from germline, CDR1 is SQVTM and CDR2 is ANQGSEA. V gave up 6 bases and J gave up 4 bases; unmatched junction bases: 9.

The V gene is TRBV10-3, the J gene TRBJ1-1; no clear D. Trimming removed 3 bases from V and 4 bases from J, with 12 bases in between. The CDR3 is 14 amino acids. Per the germline V gene, CDR1 is ENHRY and CDR2 is SYGVKD. This CDR3 reads CAISDAWAFTEAFF. CDR3 in DNA: TGTGCCATCAGTGATGCTTGGGCTTTCACTGAAGCTTTCTTT.

The chain employs TRBV6-1 and TRBJ2-5; tentatively, D is TRBD2 (6 bases). The germline CDR1 and CDR2 sequences are MNHNS and SASEGT. V lost 3 bases and J lost 0, with 11 bases in between. This CDR3 contains 15 residues. CDR3 residues: CASSEGGTYQETQYF. CDR3 in DNA: TGTGCCAGCAGTGAGGGCGGGACGTACCAAGAGACCCAGTACTTC.

Points on this clone: This CDR3 is also generated by other DNA sequences in the sample. V gene TRBV20-1 combines with J gene TRBJ2-7; 8 positions match TRBD2. Germline V gene lookup returns CDR1 DFQATT and CDR2 SNEGSKA (reference sequence). The CDR3 runs 11 residues. V dropped 5 bases and J dropped 5; count of bases not matched to a gene: 2. The CDR3 here is CSASSGHEQYF. The CDR3 bases are TGCAGTGCTTCTAGCGGGCACGAGCAGTACTTC.

This clone has just a few counts. V gene TRBV23-1 combines with J gene TRBJ1-1, with D perhaps TRBD1 (6 bases). TRBV23-1 is reported as an ORF; its role is uncertain. V lost 6 bases and J 1 base, leaving 15 bases between the germline ends. The CDR3 is made up of 15 amino acids. CDR3 amino acids: CASRFPRQENTEAFF. The DNA for the CDR3 is TGCGCCAGCAGGTTCCCCAGACAGGAGAACACTGAAGCTTTCTTT.

The chain employs TRBV5-1 and TRBJ1-4; D is perhaps TRBD1 (6 bases). Germline V lookup: CDR1 SGHRS, CDR2 YFSETQ. There are 15 residues in the CDR3. With 2 bases removed from V and 3 bases from J, the gap between germline ends came to 11 bases. The CDR3 spells CASSLPGAANEKLFF. CDR3 coding DNA: TGCGCCAGCAGCTTACCAGGGGCCGCTAATGAAAAACTGTTTTTT.